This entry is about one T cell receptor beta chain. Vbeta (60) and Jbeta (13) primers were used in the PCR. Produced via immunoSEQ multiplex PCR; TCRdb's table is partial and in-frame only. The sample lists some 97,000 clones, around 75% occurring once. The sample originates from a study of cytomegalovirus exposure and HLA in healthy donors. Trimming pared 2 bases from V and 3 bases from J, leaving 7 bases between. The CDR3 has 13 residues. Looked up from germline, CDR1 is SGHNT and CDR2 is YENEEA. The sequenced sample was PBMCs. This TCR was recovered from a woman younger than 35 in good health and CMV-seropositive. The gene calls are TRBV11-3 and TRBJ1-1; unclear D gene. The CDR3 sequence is CASSLSVYTEAFF. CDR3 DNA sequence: TGTGCCAGCAGCTTATCGGTATACACTGAAGCTTTCTTT.